A single sample is the source of the 17 T cell receptor beta chains below, sequenced in a study of tumour-infiltrating T cells in Burkitt lymphoma. Assay: immunoSEQ multiplex PCR; the TCRdb copy retains only in-frame clones and omits some. The data contain more than 2,000 clones, approximately 15% of them singletons. The sample consisted of tumor tissue. The receptors come from a human donor with Burkitt lymphoma.

The chain couples TRBV7-9 to TRBJ2-5, with TRBD2 matching over 9 bases. The CDR3 covers 14 residues. Unmatched junction bases numbered 6, after V lost 5 bases and J lost 5 bases. In germline, CDR1 is SEHNR, CDR2 FQNEAQ (reference sequence). As DNA, the CDR3 is TGTGCCAGCAGCCTTTGGACTAGCGAGGAGACCCAGTACTTC. Translation: CASSLWTSEETQYF.

The table lists this clone with a few counts. This chain joins TRBV5-1 and TRBJ1-1, with no clear D. The CDR3 runs 14 residues. The germline V gene encodes CDR1 SGHRS and CDR2 YFSETQ. V lost 2 bases, J lost 0 bases, and 8 bases lay in between. The CDR3 DNA sequence: TGCGCCAGCAGCTTAGGAGACTTGAACACTGAAGCTTTCTTT. Its protein product is CASSLGDLNTEAFF. The full variable domain, rest sourced from reference TRBV5-1 and TRBJ1-1, is KAGVTQTPRYLIKTRGQQVTLSCSPISGHRSVSWYQQTPGQGLQFLFEYFSETQRNKGNFPGRFSGRQFSNSRSEMNVSTLELGDSALYLCASSLGDLNTEAFFGQGTRLTVV.

This rearrangement joins TRBV30 to TRBJ2-5, with TRBD2 identical over 7 bases. J was trimmed by 1 base and V by 3 bases; bases with no gene match: 11. The CDR3 is 16 residues long. Germline-derived CDR1 and CDR2 are GTSNPN and SVGIG (reference sequence). DNA for the CDR3: TGTGCCTGGAGGGCCCCCCGGCTAGCGGTCCAAGAGACCCAGTACTTC. Its protein product is CAWRAPRLAVQETQYF.

The J gene is TRBJ1-3, the V gene TRBV19; D is possibly TRBD1 (5 bases). Germline CDR1 and CDR2: LNHDA and SQIVND (reference sequence). CDR3 length: 15 residues. Trimming shortened V by 6 bases and J by 2 bases, and 14 bases separated the two germline ends. CDR3 DNA: TGTGCCAGTAGACTCGCAGGGTCGCCTGGAAACACCATATATTTT. Translating it yields CASRLAGSPGNTIYF.

The chain joins TRBV7-9 to TRBJ2-3; D is ambiguous. CDR3 length: 14 residues. Trimming removed 0 bases at V and 5 bases at J, with 9 bases between. Per the germline V gene, CDR1 is SEHNR and CDR2 is FQNEAQ (reference sequence). The CDR3 DNA follows: TGTGCCAGCAGCTTAGCTAGAGTCGAAGATACGCAGTATTTT. Residues: CASSLARVEDTQYF.

This clone has more than one count but fewer than ten. This rearrangement joins TRBV5-4 to TRBJ2-2; D unclear. Between the trimmed V and J ends, which lost 4 bases and 0 bases, there was a span of 7 bases. Germline V lookup: CDR1 SGHNT, CDR2 YYREEE (reference sequence). The CDR3 extends over 14 amino acids. Here the CDR3 DNA reads TGTGCCAGCAGCGCGGTGGCGAACACCGGGGAGCTGTTTTTT. It is translated as CASSAVANTGELFF.

The rearrangement links TRBV4-2 to TRBJ2-1, with 7 bases matching TRBD2. Germline loops: CDR1 LGHNA, CDR2 YNFKEQ. The CDR3 has 15 residues. J was trimmed by 5 bases and V by 1 base; bases with no gene match: 5. The CDR3 region has the DNA TGTGCCAGCAGCCAAGCGGGGGGATTCGACAATGAGCAGTTCTTC. Amino acid sequence: CASSQAGGFDNEQFF.

CDR3 sequence: CASSSRTATTYGYTF. The CDR3 DNA sequence: TGTGCCAGCAGTTCCAGGACAGCAACTACTTATGGCTACACCTTC. This chain joins TRBV6-6 and TRBJ1-2, with D perhaps TRBD1 (6 bases). Deletions cut 4 bases from V and 5 bases from J, with 17 bases between. This CDR3 has 15 amino acids. Germline CDR1 MNHNY, CDR2 SVGAGI (reference sequence).

On this clone: This CDR3 is missing its conserved last phenylalanine or tryptophan, likely due to a read error. This chain links TRBV6-1 with TRBJ2-7, with TRBD1 matching 10 bases. Germline CDR1 MNHNS, CDR2 SASEGT. There are 16 residues in the CDR3. The V and J ends lost 3 bases and 4 bases, in that order; junction bases with no gene match: 9. Here the CDR3 DNA reads TGTGCCAGCAGTGACCCCGGGACAGGGGCCCTATACGAGCAGTACTTA. Translating gives CASSDPGTGALYEQYL.

In this sample, this clone turned up a few times. V is TRBV19 and J is TRBJ1-5; 7 bases fit TRBD1. The germline V gene has CDR1 LNHDA and CDR2 SQIVND (reference sequence). Trimming at V came to 3 bases and at J to 5 bases, leaving 7 bases not matched to a gene. The CDR3 spans 15 residues. DNA of the CDR3: TGTGCCAGTAGTATTTGGGGACAGACTGATCAGCCCCAGCATTTT. Translated, it gives CASSIWGQTDQPQHF. The whole variable domain, filled in from reference TRBV19 and TRBJ1-5, reads DGGITQSPKYLFRKEGQNVTLSCEQNLNHDAMYWYRQDPGQGLRLIYYSQIVNDFQKGDIAEGYSVSREKKESFPLTVTSAQKNPTAFYLCASSIWGQTDQPQHFGDGTRLSIL.

This clone has only a few counts. This sequence joins TRBV6-1 and TRBJ1-5; TRBD1 matches at 11 bases. V shed 8 bases and J 4 bases; nucleotides not matched to a gene: 7. CDR1 MNHNS and CDR2 SASEGT come from the germline V gene. CDR3 length equals 15 residues. CDR3 sequence reads: CASGSWDRGNQPQHF. CDR3 bases: TGTGCCAGCGGGTCTTGGGACAGGGGGAATCAGCCCCAGCATTTT.

The chain employs TRBV29-1 and TRBJ1-2, with D maybe TRBD1 (5 bases). In germline, CDR1 is SQVTM, CDR2 ANQGSEA. The CDR3 consists of 13 residues. The V and J ends lost 4 bases and 0 bases respectively, with 9 bases between them. The CDR3 region has the DNA TGCAGCGTTGGGACAAGATCTAACTATGGCTACACCTTC. It codes for CSVGTRSNYGYTF.

This clone was found a few times. The chain carries TRBV19 and TRBJ2-3, with 7 nucleotides matching TRBD2. V dropped 3 bases and J dropped 1; count of bases not matched to a gene: 4. Germline CDR1 reads LNHDA; CDR2 reads SQIVND (reference sequence). CDR3 length: 15 residues. As DNA, the CDR3 is TGTGCCAGTAGTATGGCTAGCGGAGGCACAGATACGCAGTATTTT. Its translation is CASSMASGGTDTQYF.

The chain couples TRBV5-1 to TRBJ1-1; D is perhaps TRBD1 (5 bases). The V gene's germline CDR1 is SGHRS and CDR2 YFSETQ. Deletions cut 0 bases from V and 5 bases from J, with 14 bases between. The CDR3 is 15 residues long. CDR3 nucleotide sequence: TGCGCCAGCAGCTTGGGAGGCCGAGAGGGGACTGAAGCTTTCTTT. Protein sequence: CASSLGGREGTEAFF.

The chain employs TRBV5-1 and TRBJ1-2; tentatively, D is TRBD1 (5 bases). Looked up from germline, CDR1 is SGHRS and CDR2 is YFSETQ. CDR3 size: 14 residues. V dropped 5 bases and J dropped 3 bases, with 14 bases sitting between them. The CDR3: CASSTGGVDYGYTF. The CDR3 DNA is TGCGCCAGCAGTACCGGGGGGGTGGACTATGGCTACACCTTC. The whole variable domain, filled in from reference TRBV5-1 and TRBJ1-2, reads KAGVTQTPRYLIKTRGQQVTLSCSPISGHRSVSWYQQTPGQGLQFLFEYFSETQRNKGNFPGRFSGRQFSNSRSEMNVSTLELGDSALYLCASSTGGVDYGYTFGSGTRLTVV.

This clone has just a few counts. The sample holds other DNA sequences that translate to the same CDR3. This sequence joins TRBV7-8 and TRBJ2-4; maybe TRBD2 (5 bases). V was cut by 4 bases and J by 1 base, with 8 bases left in between. This CDR3 is 14 amino acids long. The germline CDR1 and CDR2 sequences are SGHVS and FQNEAQ. CDR3 amino acids: CASSSPGAKNIQYF. DNA for the CDR3: TGTGCCAGCAGCTCACCGGGGGCCAAAAACATTCAGTACTTC.

There are a few counts of this clone. The chain has TRBV5-6 and TRBJ2-7; 9 bases are shared with TRBD1. There are 15 residues in the CDR3. Trimming took 0 bases from V and 6 from J; bases not matched to a gene: 7. The germline V gene encodes CDR1 SGHDT and CDR2 YYEEEE. The CDR3 region has the DNA TGTGCCAGCAGCTTGGGCTCCGGGACAGGGCGCGAGCAGTACTTC. It codes for CASSLGSGTGREQYF.